This TCR beta chain was obtained from a study of CD8 T cells in Susac syndrome. This CDR3 is built from 15 residues. Per the germline V gene, CDR1 is SGHRS and CDR2 is YFSETQ. The ends lost 4 bases at V and 5 bases at J; junction bases unmatched: 10. TEMRA cells were FACS-enriched, while CD8+ and CD4+ T cells were negatively isolated. cDNA came from around 0.5 to 1 ug RNA primed by random hexamers. Via MiXCR, TCRdb re-called the immunoSEQ multiplex PCR reads, giving one row per CDR3 protein. The sample lists 110,000 or so distinct CDR3 sequences, about 90% occurring once. This sequence was found in a human donor in good health. Sequenced: CD8+ T cells from PBMCs. V and J are TRBV5-1 and TRBJ1-1, with TRBD1 identical over 8 bases. The CDR3: CASSHRQGSLTEAFF. The CDR3 nucleotides are TGCGCCAGCAGCCACCGACAGGGGAGTCTGACTGAAGCTTTCTTT.